This T cell receptor (beta chain) stems from a study of breast tumors, draining lymph nodes, adjacent tissues. This clonotype was picked up many times. Antigen: not known. Overall study findings and caveats: Tumor repertoires ranked between lymph nodes and nontumor tissue in diversity, with V and J gene preferences. The lymph node origin of tumor T cells was framed as consistent with a hypothesis, not demonstrated.

TCRdb recomputed calls from the multiplex PCR reads with MiXCR, one row per CDR3 protein. The sample has 14,000 to 15,000 distinct CDR3 sequences; roughly 50% are singletons. V lost 2 bases to trimming and J lost 7 bases, with 12 bases between them. The CDR3 has 14 residues. Germline V gene sequence: CDR1 MNHEY, CDR2 SMNVEV (reference sequence). Sample: tumor-adjacent breast tissue. This clonotype was sampled from a female donor with breast cancer. Some clones in this sample may be carry-over from other donors' samples. The rearrangement joins TRBV27 to TRBJ2-1; D possibly corresponds to TRBD2 (6 bases). CDR3 sequence reads: CASSLGGSGNEQFF. CDR3 sequence (DNA): TGTGCCAGCAGTTTAGGGGGGTCGGGGAATGAGCAGTTCTTC.